Reported below is one T cell receptor beta chain. Its antigen remains unknown. These data originate in a study of T cell responses to AZD1222 COVID-19 vaccine. Findings and caveats of the study: The study sampled repertoires only after the peak T cell response. Nearly half of spike-specific TCRs reportedly target variant regions that are unmutated in the B.1.351 and B.1.1.7 variants. The breadth and depth of Spike-specific TCRs increased once two AZD1222 doses had been given.

The method was immunoSEQ multiplex PCR; TCRdb's version includes in-frame clones alone and lacks a portion of them. The sample has about 83,000 clones, 80% to 90% seen once. Germline CDR1 MDHEN, CDR2 SYDVKM. This CDR3 has 18 residues. Germline trimming cut 5 bases from V and 0 bases from J; bases unmatched to any gene: 8. The source material was peripheral blood, sampled 28 days after the second AZD1222 dose. The receptor's source is an adult who received the AZD1222 COVID-19 vaccine. The genes are TRBV28 and TRBJ2-3; 13 positions match TRBD2. The CDR3, as DNA: TGTGCCAGCAGTACCGACCGACTAGCGGGGGGAAGCACAGATACGCAGTATTTT. This translates into CASSTDRLAGGSTDTQYF.